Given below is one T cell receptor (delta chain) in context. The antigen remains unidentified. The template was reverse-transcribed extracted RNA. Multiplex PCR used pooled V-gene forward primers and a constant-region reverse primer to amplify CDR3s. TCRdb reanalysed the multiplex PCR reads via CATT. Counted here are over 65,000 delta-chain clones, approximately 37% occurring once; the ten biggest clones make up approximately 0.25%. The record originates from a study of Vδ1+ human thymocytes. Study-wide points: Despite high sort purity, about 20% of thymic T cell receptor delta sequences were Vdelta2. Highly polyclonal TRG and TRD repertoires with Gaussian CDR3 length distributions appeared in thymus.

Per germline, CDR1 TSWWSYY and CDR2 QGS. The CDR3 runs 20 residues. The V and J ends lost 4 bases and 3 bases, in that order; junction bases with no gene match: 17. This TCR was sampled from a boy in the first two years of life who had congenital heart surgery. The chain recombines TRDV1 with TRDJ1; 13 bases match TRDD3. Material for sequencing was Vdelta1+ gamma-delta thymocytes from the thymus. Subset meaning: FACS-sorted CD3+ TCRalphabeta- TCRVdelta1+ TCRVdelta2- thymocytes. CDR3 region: CALGVPPPLGDTRHADKLIF. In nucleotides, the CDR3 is TGTGCTCTTGGGGTTCCTCCTCCACTGGGGGATACGCGACACGCCGATAAACTCATCTTT.